This T cell receptor (beta chain) was sequenced in a study of T cell repertoires in cytomegalovirus infection. Turning to the study itself: Matching HLA type and CMV infection were both indicated by public TCR beta signatures.

TCRdb reanalysed the reads using MiXCR and keeps one entry per CDR3 protein. The sample has fewer than 300,000 distinct CDR3 sequences, about 23% seen once; the top ten hold approximately 15%. Trimming pared 7 bases from V and 4 bases from J, leaving 16 bases between. Germline CDR1 is SQVTM and CDR2 is ANQGSEA. The length of the CDR3 is 13 residues. This clonotype has more than one count but fewer than ten. Its antigen is not identified. Findings and limits, study-wide: Dominating the ex vivo response were HLA-C-restricted CMV-specific TCR beta clonotypes. People with CMV and the relevant HLA were identified by cumulative public TCR beta family frequency.

The rearrangement joins TRBV29-1 to TRBJ1-2; D is unresolved. This sequence was found in a human donor in good health (CMV status not recorded). Some clones in this sample may be carry-over from other donors' samples. What was sequenced was PBMCs. This CDR3 reads CSASKGRLYGYTF. The CDR3 DNA reads TGCAGCGCCTCTAAAGGGCGTCTCTATGGCTACACCTTC.